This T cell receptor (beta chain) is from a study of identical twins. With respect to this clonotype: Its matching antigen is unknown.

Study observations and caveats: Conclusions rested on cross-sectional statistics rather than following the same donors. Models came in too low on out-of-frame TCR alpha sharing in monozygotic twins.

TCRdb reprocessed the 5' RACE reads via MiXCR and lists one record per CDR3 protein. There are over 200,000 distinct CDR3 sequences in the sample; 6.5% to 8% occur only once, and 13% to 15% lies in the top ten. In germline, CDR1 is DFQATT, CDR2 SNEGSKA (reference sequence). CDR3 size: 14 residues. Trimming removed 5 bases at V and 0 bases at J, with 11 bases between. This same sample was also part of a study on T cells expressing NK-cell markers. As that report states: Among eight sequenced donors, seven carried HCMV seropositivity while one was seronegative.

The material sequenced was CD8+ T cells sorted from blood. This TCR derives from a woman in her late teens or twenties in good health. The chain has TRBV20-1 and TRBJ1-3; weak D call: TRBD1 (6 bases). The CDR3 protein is CSARTASSGNTIYF. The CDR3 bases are TGCAGTGCTCGGACAGCTTCCTCTGGAAACACCATATATTTT.